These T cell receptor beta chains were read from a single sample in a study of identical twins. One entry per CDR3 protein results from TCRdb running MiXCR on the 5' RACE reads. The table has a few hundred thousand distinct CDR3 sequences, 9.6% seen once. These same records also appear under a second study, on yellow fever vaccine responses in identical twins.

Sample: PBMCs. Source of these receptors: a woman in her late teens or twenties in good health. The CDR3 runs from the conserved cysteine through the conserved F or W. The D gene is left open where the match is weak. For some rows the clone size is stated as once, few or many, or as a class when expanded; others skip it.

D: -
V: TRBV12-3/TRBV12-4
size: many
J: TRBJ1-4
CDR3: CASSFTSSGEKLFF
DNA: TGTGCCAGCAGTTTTACCTCGTCAGGTGAAAAACTGTTTTTT

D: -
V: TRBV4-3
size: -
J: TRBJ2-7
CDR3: CASSQDKAYYEQYF
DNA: TGCGCCAGCAGCCAAGATAAAGCCTACTACGAGCAGTACTTC

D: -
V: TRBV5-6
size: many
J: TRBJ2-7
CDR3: CASSLPGGDEQYF
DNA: TGTGCCAGCAGCCTCCCTGGGGGCGACGAGCAGTACTTC

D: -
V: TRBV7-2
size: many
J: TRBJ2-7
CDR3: CASSPDSSSYEQYF
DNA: TGTGCCAGCAGCCCGGACTCAAGCTCCTACGAGCAGTACTTC

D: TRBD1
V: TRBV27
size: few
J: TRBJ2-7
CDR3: CASSPGTGGPLEQYF
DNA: TGTGCCAGCAGTCCCGGGACAGGGGGCCCCCTCGAGCAGTACTTC

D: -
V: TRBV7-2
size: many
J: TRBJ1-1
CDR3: CASSLAQTHTEAFF
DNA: TGTGCCAGCAGCTTAGCGCAGACCCACACTGAAGCTTTCTTT

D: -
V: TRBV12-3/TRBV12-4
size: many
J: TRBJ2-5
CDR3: CASSSRRVRETQYF
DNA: TGTGCCAGCAGTTCAAGGCGAGTCCGGGAGACCCAGTACTTC

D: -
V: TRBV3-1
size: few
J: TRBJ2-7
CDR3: CASSQDWVEGPGAEQYF
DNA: TGTGCCAGCAGCCAAGATTGGGTAGAGGGCCCCGGTGCGGAGCAGTACTTC

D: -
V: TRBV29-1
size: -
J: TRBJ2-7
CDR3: CSVEDRRSDRYEQYF
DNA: TGCAGCGTTGAAGATCGTAGAAGCGATCGATACGAGCAGTACTTC

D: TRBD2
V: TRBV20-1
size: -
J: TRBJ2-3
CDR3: CSASGGAGLTDTQYF
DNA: TGCAGTGCTAGCGGGGGGGCGGGTCTCACAGATACGCAGTATTTT

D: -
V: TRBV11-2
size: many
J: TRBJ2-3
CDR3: CASSLWQGIDTDTQYF
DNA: TGTGCCAGCAGCCTATGGCAGGGTATAGACACAGATACGCAGTATTTT

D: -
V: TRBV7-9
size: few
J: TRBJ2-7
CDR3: CASSPLPTYEQYF
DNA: TGTGCCAGCAGCCCCCTTCCAACCTACGAGCAGTACTTC

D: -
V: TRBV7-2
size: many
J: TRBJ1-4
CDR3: CASSPRGPSKLFF
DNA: TGTGCCAGCAGCCCCCGAGGGCCTTCGAAACTGTTTTTT

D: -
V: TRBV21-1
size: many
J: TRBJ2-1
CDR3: CASSKFGRVYNEQFF
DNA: TGTGCCAGCAGCAAATTTGGCAGAGTATACAATGAGCAGTTCTTC

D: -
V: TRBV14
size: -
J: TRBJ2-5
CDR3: CASCQDRGPIVQETQYF
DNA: TGTGCCAGCTGCCAAGATCGCGGGCCGATCGTCCAAGAGACCCAGTACTTC

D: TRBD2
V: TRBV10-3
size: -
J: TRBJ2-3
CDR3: CAISDLLAGSGDTQYF
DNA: TGTGCCATCAGTGACTTACTAGCGGGATCTGGAGATACGCAGTATTTT

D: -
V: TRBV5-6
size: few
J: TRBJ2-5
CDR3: CASSAGPRETQYF
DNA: TGTGCCAGCAGCGCTGGCCCTAGGGAGACCCAGTACTTC

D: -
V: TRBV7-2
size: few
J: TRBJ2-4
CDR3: CASSSDYIQYF
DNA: TGTGCCAGCAGCTCAGACTATATTCAGTACTTC